This T cell receptor (beta chain) emerged from a study of glioma-infiltrating T cells (dated by TCRdb to 2016 to 2018). Background for the entire study: Glioma tissue, non-neoplastic brain tissue and matched peripheral blood mononuclear cells were used as sources from which TCR alpha- and beta-chain repertoires were sequenced. To measure divergence between tissue and blood T-cell populations, each tissue-infiltrating repertoire was compared with the peripheral blood repertoire of the same patient. Three low-grade glioma patients, about 8 primary glioblastoma patients, and three non-glioma patients who contributed non-neoplastic brain tissue made up the paired cohort.

TCR alpha and beta CDR3 regions were amplified with the iRepertoire nested amplicon-rescue multiplex PCR (arm-PCR) platform from RNA. For one-step reverse transcription and amplification, roughly 100-450 ng of tissue mRNA or PBMC total RNA was used as input. Following bead purification, Illumina adapters were added by a secondary multiplex PCR, and libraries between 200 and 400 bp were gel-purified. Libraries carried internal 6-nucleotide barcodes used for demultiplexing. Sequencing of the libraries was done on an Illumina MiSeq using 2x220 or 2x250 nucleotide paired-end reads. Per the source publication's procedure: Paired reads were merged with FLASH 1.2.11 and aligned to the GRCh37 human genome with BWA-MEM before extracting TRA and TRB reads. V and J assignment used an IMGT-derived reference of cassette sequences and CDR3 motifs that included pseudogenes. Reads were translated in three frames, and productive CDR3s were defined as those with a C...FGXG motif and no stop codons. Unique combinations of V-J cassette pair and CDR3 amino acid sequence were defined as clonotypes. Reads were filtered by Hamming distance, with the threshold set by the sequence error rate of each sample in mapped regions. TCRdb trimmed public reads at Q25 via fastp, called clones via MiXCR and kept in-frame beta chains. Entries are consolidated by CDR3 protein sequence, retaining the most common genes and DNA. In this record, the V and J calls reflect TCRdb's handling and not the investigators' own analysis. Within this sample are approximately 110,000 distinct CDR3 sequences, with roughly 24% of them counted one time only. The top ten hold over 12% of the sample.

From cysteine to phenylalanine, the CDR3 is 16 amino acids long. Only the CDR3 part of the read is kept: 48 bases, read in frame from the first base. The V end gives up 3 bases and the J end 4 bases, leaving 4 bases in the junction not matched to a gene. From a lookup of the germline V gene (reference sequence), CDR1 and CDR2 are SEHNR and FQNEAQ. As for this clonotype: Its antigen is currently not known. A clone one base away is much larger, so this may be a read error.

Beyond this particular receptor, the publication reports: The group comparisons were based on small numbers of patients: three non-neoplastic, three low-grade glioma and about eight glioblastoma patients. Very few CDR3 sequences were shared between tissue and blood, attributed to high CDR3 diversity and limited sampling. VJ-independent divergence between tissue and blood was found to be below expectation in non-neoplastic patients but above expectation in all gliomas, particularly low-grade gliomas.

The sequence was obtained from a human donor with low-grade glioma or glioblastoma, undergoing nonglioma brain surgery, or in good health (not recorded which). The chain is assembled from TRBV7-9 and TRBJ2-1; TRBD2 lines up with 12 middle nucleotides. The material sequenced was glioma tissue, nonneoplastic brain tissue, or PBMCs (not recorded which). The CDR3 in this case is CASSLTSGRAYNEQFF. The nucleotide sequence reads TGTGCCAGCAGCTTGACTAGCGGGAGAGCGTACAATGAGCAGTTCTTC.